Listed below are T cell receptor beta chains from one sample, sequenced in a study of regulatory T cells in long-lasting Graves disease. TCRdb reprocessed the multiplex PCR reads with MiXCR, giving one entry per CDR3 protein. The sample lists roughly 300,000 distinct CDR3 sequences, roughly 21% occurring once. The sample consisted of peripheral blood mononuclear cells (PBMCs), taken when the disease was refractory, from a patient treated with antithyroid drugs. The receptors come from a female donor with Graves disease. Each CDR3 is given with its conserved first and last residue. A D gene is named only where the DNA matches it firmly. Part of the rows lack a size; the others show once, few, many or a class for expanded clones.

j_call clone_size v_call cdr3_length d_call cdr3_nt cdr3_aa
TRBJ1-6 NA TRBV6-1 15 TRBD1 TGTGCCAGCAGTGACCAGGGACAGGGGTGGTCACCCCTCCACTTT CASSDQGQGWSPLHF
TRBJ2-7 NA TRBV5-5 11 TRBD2 TGTGCCAGCAGACTAGCGGGGGAGCAGTACTTC CASRLAGEQYF
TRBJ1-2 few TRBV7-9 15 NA TGTGCCAGCAGCCCGTGGAGGCCGTCTAACTATGGCTACACCTTC CASSPWRPSNYGYTF
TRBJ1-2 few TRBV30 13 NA TGTGCCTGGAGTGTAGGGACAATCTATGGCTACACCTTC CAWSVGTIYGYTF
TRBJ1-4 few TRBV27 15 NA TGTGCCAGCAGTTTACGGGGCCAGCGGGTGGAAAAACTGTTTTTT CASSLRGQRVEKLFF
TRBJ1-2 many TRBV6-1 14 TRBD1 TGTGCCAGCAGCCCGAGACAGGGGAAAGATGGCTACACCTTC CASSPRQGKDGYTF
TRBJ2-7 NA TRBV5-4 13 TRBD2 TGTGCCAGCAGCTTGGGGACTAGTCCGCCGCAGTACTTC CASSLGTSPPQYF
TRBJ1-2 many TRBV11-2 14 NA TGTGCCAGCAGCTTGTTCCTACAGGACTATGGCTACACCTTC CASSLFLQDYGYTF
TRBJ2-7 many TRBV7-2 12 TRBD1 TGTGCCAGCAGCCTCGACAGGGTCGAGCAGTACTTC CASSLDRVEQYF
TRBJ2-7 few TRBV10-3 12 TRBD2 TGTGCCATGTCGGGAGGGCCGCAAGAGCAGTACTTC CAMSGGPQEQYF
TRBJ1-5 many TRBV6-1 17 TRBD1 TGTGCCAGCAGAACTCCGGGGACAGGGCAATTCAATCAGCCCCAGCATTTT CASRTPGTGQFNQPQHF
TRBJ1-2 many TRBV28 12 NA TGTGCCAGCAGTTCCCTCAACTATGGCTACACCTTC CASSSLNYGYTF
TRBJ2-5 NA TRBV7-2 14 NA TGTGCCAGCAGCCCCTTTGGAGGGGAAGAGACCCAGTACTTC CASSPFGGEETQYF
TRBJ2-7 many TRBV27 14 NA TGTGCCAGCAGTTTAAAGGCCCCTCCCTACGAGCAGTACTTC CASSLKAPPYEQYF
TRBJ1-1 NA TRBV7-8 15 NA TGTGCCAGCAGCTTAGGAGGACTTTCGAAACCTGAAGCTTTCTTT CASSLGGLSKPEAFF
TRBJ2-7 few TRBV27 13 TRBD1 TGTGCCAGCAGGGGACAGGGGTTGGACGAGCAGTACTTC CASRGQGLDEQYF
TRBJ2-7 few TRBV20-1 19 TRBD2 TGCAGTGCTAGAGTTCTTTCGGGACTAGCGGAAGCCCTCTCCTACGAGCAGTACTTC CSARVLSGLAEALSYEQYF
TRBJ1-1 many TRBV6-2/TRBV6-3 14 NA TGTGCCAGCAGTACGACAGAGGGGGACACTGAAGCTTTCTTT CASSTTEGDTEAFF
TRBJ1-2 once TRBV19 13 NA TGTGCCGGTACAATAAGACAGAACTATGGCTACACCTTC CAGTIRQNYGYTF
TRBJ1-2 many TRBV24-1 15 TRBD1 TGTGCCACCAGTGACGGGACAGGGGTTAACTATGGCTACACCTTC CATSDGTGVNYGYTF
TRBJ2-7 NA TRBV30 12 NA TGTGCCTGGAGTCTATCGGCCTACGAGCAGTACTTC CAWSLSAYEQYF
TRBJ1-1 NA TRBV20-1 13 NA TGCAGTGCTAGAAGGGGGGAGGACACTGAAGCTTTCTTT CSARRGEDTEAFF
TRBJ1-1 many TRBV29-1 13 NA TGCAGCGTTGAGGGCATTTGGGGGACTGAAGCTTTCTTT CSVEGIWGTEAFF
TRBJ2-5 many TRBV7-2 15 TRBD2 TGTGCCAGCAGCTTCCCTCTGACTAGCGTAGAGACCCAGTACTTC CASSFPLTSVETQYF
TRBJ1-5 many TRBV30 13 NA TGTGCCTGGAACGGGGGATTCAATCAGCCCCAGCATTTT CAWNGGFNQPQHF
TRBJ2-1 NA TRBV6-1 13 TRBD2 TGTGCCAGCAGAAGCGGGGTTGACAATGAGCAGTTCTTC CASRSGVDNEQFF
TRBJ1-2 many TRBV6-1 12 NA TGTGCCAGCACCTCAGGGGATTTAGGCTACACCTTC CASTSGDLGYTF
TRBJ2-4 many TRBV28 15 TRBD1 TGTGCCAGCAGTTCCGGGACAGGGTCTCACAACATTCAGTACTTC CASSSGTGSHNIQYF
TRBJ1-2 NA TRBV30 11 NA TGTGCCTGGAGTGAAGGGGATGGCTACACCTTC CAWSEGDGYTF
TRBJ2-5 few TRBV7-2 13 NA TGTGCCGCTCGCGGAGGGGGTCAAGAGACCCAGTACTTC CAARGGGQETQYF
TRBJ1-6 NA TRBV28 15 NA TGTGCCAGCAGTGGTGCCGGACATAGAGTTTCACCCCTCCACTTT CASSGAGHRVSPLHF
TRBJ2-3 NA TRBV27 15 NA TGTGCCAGCAGTGACCCCAGGGGTCCCACAGATACGCAGTATTTT CASSDPRGPTDTQYF
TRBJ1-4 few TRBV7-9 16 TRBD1 TGTGCCAGCAGCTCCCTGTGGACAGGAAGAAATGAAAAACTGTTTTTT CASSSLWTGRNEKLFF
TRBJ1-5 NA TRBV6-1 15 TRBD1 TGTGCCAGCAAGAGAACCGGGACAGGACGACAGCCCCAGCATTTT CASKRTGTGRQPQHF
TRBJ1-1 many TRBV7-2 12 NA TGTGCCAGCAGCCCTGGTACAAGAGAAGCTTTCTTT CASSPGTREAFF
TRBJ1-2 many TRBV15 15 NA TGTGCCACCAGCAGAGCTCCAGGGCCCTACTATGGCTACACCTTC CATSRAPGPYYGYTF
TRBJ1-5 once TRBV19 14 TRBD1 TGTGCCAGTAGGACAGGGCAGAGCAATCAGCCCCAGCATTTT CASRTGQSNQPQHF
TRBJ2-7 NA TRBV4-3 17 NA TGCGCCAGCAGCCAAGAAATTCTCCCAGCTAAAGGATACGAGCAGTACTTC CASSQEILPAKGYEQYF
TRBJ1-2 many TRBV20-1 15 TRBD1 TGCAGTGCTAGAGATCGGACAGGGGGCTCGTATGGCTACACCTTC CSARDRTGGSYGYTF
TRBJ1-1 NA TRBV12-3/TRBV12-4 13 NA TGTGCCGGCAGCCCAGGGTGGGGAACTGAAGCTTTCTTT CAGSPGWGTEAFF
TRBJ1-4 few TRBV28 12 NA TGTGCCAGCAGTCGCGACCCGGGACAATCGTCTTTT CASSRDPGQSSF
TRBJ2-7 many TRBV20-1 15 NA TGCAGTGCTAGAGATGGGACACCCGCCGCCTACGAGCAGTACTTC CSARDGTPAAYEQYF
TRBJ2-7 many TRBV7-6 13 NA TGTGCCAGCAGCTTAGTTTCGAGGGACCGTCAATACTTC CASSLVSRDRQYF
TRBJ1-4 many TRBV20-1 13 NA TGCAGTGCGAGAATCCAGGGGAGAGAAAAACTGTTTTTT CSARIQGREKLFF
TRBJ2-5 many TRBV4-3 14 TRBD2 TGCGCCAGCAGCCAAGAAAAGCGGGGGGAGACCCAGTACTTC CASSQEKRGETQYF
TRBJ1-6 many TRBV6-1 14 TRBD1 TGTGCCAGCAGAGAACAATTCAGGGGGTCACCCCTCCACTTT CASREQFRGSPLHF
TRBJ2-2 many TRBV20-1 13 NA TGCAGCGTGGTGGACACAAACACCGGGGAGCTGTTTTTT CSVVDTNTGELFF
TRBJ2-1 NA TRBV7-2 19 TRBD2 TGTGCCAGCAGCTTCTCAGCTAGCGGGAGTCTCCGCCCGAAAAATGAGCAGTTCTTC CASSFSASGSLRPKNEQFF
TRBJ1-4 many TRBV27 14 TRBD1 TGTGCCAGCAGAACGGGACAGAAGAATGAAAAACTGTTTTTT CASRTGQKNEKLFF
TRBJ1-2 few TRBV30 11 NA TGTGCCTGGAGTATCTTTGGAGGCTACACCTTC CAWSIFGGYTF
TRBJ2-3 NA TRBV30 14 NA TGTGCCTGGAGTTTTGGCGGGAGCACAGATACGCAGTATTTT CAWSFGGSTDTQYF